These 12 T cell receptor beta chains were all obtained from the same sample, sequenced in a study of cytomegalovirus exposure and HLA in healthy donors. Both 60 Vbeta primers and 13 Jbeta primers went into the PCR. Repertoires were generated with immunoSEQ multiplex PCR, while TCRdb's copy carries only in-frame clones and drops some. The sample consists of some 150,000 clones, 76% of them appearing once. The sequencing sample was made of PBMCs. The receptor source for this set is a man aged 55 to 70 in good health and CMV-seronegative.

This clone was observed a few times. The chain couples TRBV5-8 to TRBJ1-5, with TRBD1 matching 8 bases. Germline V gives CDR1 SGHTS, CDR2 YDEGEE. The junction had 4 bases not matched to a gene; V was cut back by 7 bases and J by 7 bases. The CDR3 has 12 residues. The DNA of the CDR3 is TGTGCCAGCGGCAGGGGGCTACAGCCCCAGCATTTT. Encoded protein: CASGRGLQPQHF.

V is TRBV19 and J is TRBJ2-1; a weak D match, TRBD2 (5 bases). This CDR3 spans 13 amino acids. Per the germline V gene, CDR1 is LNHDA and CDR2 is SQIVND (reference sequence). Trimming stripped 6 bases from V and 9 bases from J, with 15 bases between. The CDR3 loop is CASSSRSGIEQFF. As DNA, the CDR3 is TGTGCCAGTAGCTCCAGATCCGGGATTGAGCAGTTCTTC. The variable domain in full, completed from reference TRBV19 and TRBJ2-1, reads DGGITQSPKYLFRKEGQNVTLSCEQNLNHDAMYWYRQDPGQGLRLIYYSQIVNDFQKGDIAEGYSVSREKKESFPLTVTSAQKNPTAFYLCASSSRSGIEQFFGPGTRLTVL.

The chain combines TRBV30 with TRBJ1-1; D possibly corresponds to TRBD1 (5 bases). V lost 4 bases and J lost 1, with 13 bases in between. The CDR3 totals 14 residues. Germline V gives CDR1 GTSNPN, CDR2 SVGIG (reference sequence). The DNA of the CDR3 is TGTGCCTGGACCCGTCTGGGGCCGAACACTGAAGCTTTCTTT. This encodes CAWTRLGPNTEAFF.

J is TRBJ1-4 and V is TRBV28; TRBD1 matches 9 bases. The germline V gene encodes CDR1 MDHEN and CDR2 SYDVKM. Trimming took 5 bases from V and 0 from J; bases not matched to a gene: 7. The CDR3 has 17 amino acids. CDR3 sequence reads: CASSQTGGRATNEKLFF. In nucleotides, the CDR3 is TGTGCCAGCAGTCAGACAGGGGGAAGAGCAACTAATGAAAAACTGTTTTTT.

The CDR3 DNA follows: TGTGCCAGCAGTACACAGGATCACGGCCTCTATGGCTACACCTTC. Translating gives CASSTQDHGLYGYTF. J is TRBJ1-2 and V is TRBV25-1; possible D gene TRBD1, 5 bases. Germline V gives CDR1 MGHDK, CDR2 SYGVNS. Trimming took off 5 bases at V and 4 bases at J, with 17 bases between the two ends. The CDR3 totals 15 residues.

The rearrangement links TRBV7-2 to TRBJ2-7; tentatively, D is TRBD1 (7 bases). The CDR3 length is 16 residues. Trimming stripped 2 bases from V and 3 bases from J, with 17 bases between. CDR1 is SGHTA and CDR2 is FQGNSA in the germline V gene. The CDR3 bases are TGTGCCAGCAGCTTATCGGTAGGAGGGGGCTACTACGAGCAGTACTTC. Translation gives CASSLSVGGGYYEQYF.

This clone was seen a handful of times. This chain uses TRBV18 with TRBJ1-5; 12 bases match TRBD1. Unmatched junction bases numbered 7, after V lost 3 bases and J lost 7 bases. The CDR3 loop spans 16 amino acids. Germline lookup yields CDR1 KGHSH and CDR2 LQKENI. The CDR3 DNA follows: TGTGCCAGCTCACCCGGGACAGGGGGCGCGGGGCAGCCCCAGCATTTT. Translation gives CASSPGTGGAGQPQHF. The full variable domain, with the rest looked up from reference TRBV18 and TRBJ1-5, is NAGVMQNPRHLVRRRGQEARLRCSPMKGHSHVYWYRQLPEEGLKFMVYLQKENIIDESGMPKERFSAEFPKEGPSILRIQQVVRGDSAAYFCASSPGTGGAGQPQHFGDGTRLSIL.

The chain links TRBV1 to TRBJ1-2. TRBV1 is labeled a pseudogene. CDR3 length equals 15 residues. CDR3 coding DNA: TGCACCAGCAGCCAAGTGGGGGGGATGAACTATGGCTACACCTTC. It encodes CTSSQVGGMNYGYTF.

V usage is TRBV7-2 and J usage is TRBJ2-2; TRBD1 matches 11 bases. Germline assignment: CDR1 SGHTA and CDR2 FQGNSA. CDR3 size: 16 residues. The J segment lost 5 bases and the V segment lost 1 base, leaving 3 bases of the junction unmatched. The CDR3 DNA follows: TGTGCCAGCAGCTTAGGGACAGGGGGCAGGACCGGGGAGCTGTTTTTT. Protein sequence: CASSLGTGGRTGELFF.

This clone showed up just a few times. The CDR3 protein is CASSPKRPIAGGHNEQFF. The DNA of the CDR3 is TGTGCCAGCAGCCCAAAGAGGCCAATAGCGGGAGGGCACAATGAGCAGTTCTTC. The chain is built from TRBV7-8 and TRBJ2-1, with 11 bases identical to TRBD2. CDR3 size: 18 residues. Germline V gene sequence: CDR1 SGHVS, CDR2 FQNEAQ. V gave up 5 bases and J gave up 5 bases; unmatched junction bases: 14.

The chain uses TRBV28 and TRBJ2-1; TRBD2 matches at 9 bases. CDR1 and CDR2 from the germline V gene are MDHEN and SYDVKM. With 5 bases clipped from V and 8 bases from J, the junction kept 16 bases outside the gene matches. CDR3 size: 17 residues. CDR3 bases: TGTGCCAGCAGTAGGAGTCCAATGCGGGGGGGAGTCCATGAGCAGTTCTTC. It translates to CASSRSPMRGGVHEQFF. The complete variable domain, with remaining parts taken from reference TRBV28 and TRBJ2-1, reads DVKVTQSSRYLVKRTGEKVFLECVQDMDHENMFWYRQDPGLGLRLIYFSYDVKMKEKGDIPEGYSVSREKKERFSLILESASTNQTSMYLCASSRSPMRGGVHEQFFGPGTRLTVL.

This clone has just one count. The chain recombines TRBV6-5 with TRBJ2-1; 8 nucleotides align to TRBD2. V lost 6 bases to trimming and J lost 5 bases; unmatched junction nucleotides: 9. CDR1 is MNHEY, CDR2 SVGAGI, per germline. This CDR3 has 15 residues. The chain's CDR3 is CASRLAANAHNEQFF. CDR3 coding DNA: TGTGCCAGCAGACTAGCGGCGAATGCCCACAATGAGCAGTTCTTC.